This T cell receptor beta chain emerged from a study of shared T cell receptors in the human thymus. The protocol was immunoSEQ multiplex PCR, while the TCRdb copy is restricted to in-frame clones and leaves out a portion. The sample lists 640,000 or so clones; around 87% were seen once. V was clipped by 0 bases and J by 7 bases; unmatched bases: 6. CDR1 and CDR2 from the germline V gene are MNHEY and SVGAGI. This CDR3 comprises 16 residues. These same records also appear under a second study, on human thymus T cells. That source adds: Thymus pieces cut out during corrective heart surgery were the tissue that was used.

The clonotype comes from a boy in the first two years of life with a congenital heart defect. Source material: thymocytes. The chain joins TRBV6-5 to TRBJ2-1; 10 bases match TRBD2. The CDR3 DNA is TGTGCCAGCAGTTACTCGATTTCTAGCGGGAGTAATGAGCAGTTCTTC. This translates into CASSYSISSGSNEQFF.